One and the same sample provided the 6 T cell receptor beta chains below, sequenced in a study of T-cell reconstitution after alpha-beta-depleted transplantation in children. The TCRbeta library was prepared with unique molecular identifiers. TCRdb called the PCR reads again in MiXCR, with one record for every CDR3 protein. The table includes about 500,000 distinct CDR3 sequences, approximately 29% detected once. This material consisted of PBMCs from the stem cell graft donor, taken from the stem cell graft. The receptors here all came from a human donor who donated a stem cell graft to a child with aplastic anemia.

This sequence joins TRBV6-2 or TRBV6-3 and TRBJ2-1; D remains ambiguous. V was clipped by 4 bases and J by 6 bases, with 10 bases between them. The germline CDR1 and CDR2 sequences are MNHEY and SVGEGT. The CDR3 covers 13 residues. CDR3 residues: CASSWTSANEQFF. The CDR3 coding sequence is TGTGCCAGCAGTTGGACCAGTGCCAATGAGCAGTTCTTC.

The chain employs TRBV5-1 and TRBJ2-2; TRBD1 matches at 10 bases. CDR3 size: 15 residues. V was pared by 0 bases and J by 7 bases, with 3 bases of the junction left unmatched. CDR1 and CDR2 (germline): SGHRS, YFSETQ. The CDR3 nucleotides read TGCGCCAGCAGCTTGGCCGGGACAGGGGACGGGGAGCTGTTTTTT. This codes for CASSLAGTGDGELFF.

The sample holds a few counts of this clonotype. The chain recombines TRBV12-3 or TRBV12-4 with TRBJ1-2; D is ambiguous. There are 15 residues in the CDR3. The V end lost 4 bases, the J end lost 4 bases, and 16 bases lay between the germline ends. CDR3 bases: TGTGCCAGCAGTTCCTTGGGTGTAACGGGCTATGGCTACACCTTC. Translated, it gives CASSSLGVTGYGYTF.

This clonotype was recorded a few times. The chain's CDR3 is CASSFLGGAPNYGYTF. Written as DNA, the CDR3 is TGTGCCAGCAGTTTTCTTGGGGGCGCCCCTAACTATGGCTACACCTTC. J is TRBJ1-2 and V is TRBV27; possibly TRBD1 for D (6 bases). Trimming removed 3 bases at V and 0 bases at J, with 14 bases between. This CDR3 comprises 16 residues. Germline CDR1 is MNHEY and CDR2 is SMNVEV (reference sequence).

The chain links TRBV2 to TRBJ1-2; no clear D gene. This CDR3 has 14 amino acids. V was trimmed by 1 base and J by 4 bases, leaving 10 bases between them. Per germline, CDR1 SNHLY and CDR2 FYNNEI. DNA of the CDR3: TGTGCCAGCAGTGAAGATCGGGTCCTCTATGGCTACACCTTC. It yields the protein CASSEDRVLYGYTF.

The chain couples TRBV7-2 to TRBJ1-5, with 7 bases that match TRBD1. Germline loops: CDR1 SGHTA, CDR2 FQGNSA. This CDR3 spans 15 amino acids. The trim removed 4 bases at V and 9 bases at J, leaving 12 bases unmatched. The CDR3 nucleotides read TGTGCCAGCAGCTCACACAGGGACAGCCCTCTGCCCCAGCATTTT. This codes for CASSSHRDSPLPQHF.